This TCR beta chain is drawn from a study of human T cells and chemical hapten exposure. Background on the study: Predominantly women, the patients had alopecia areata, totalis or universalis. Findings and caveats of the study: With regard to DPC sensitization, TCRs above 1 in 1000 frequency did not change.

It was the library that attached unique molecular identifiers to individual cDNA molecules. One entry per CDR3 protein results from TCRdb running MiXCR on the RACE reads. The repertoire holds some 350,000 distinct CDR3 sequences, with about 6.9% as singletons. The sample holds many counts of this clonotype. Antigen specificity is unknown. Time point here: patch test 2, 6 weeks after DPC sensitization. Treatment defined: therapeutic diphenylcyclopropenone sensitization with weekly scalp DPC. The input for sequencing was whole blood, taken in connection with sensitization to the hapten diphenylcyclopropenone (DPC). The TCR was taken from a woman between 18 and 29 years old with alopecia areata. Some clones in this sample may be carry-over from other donors' samples.

CDR3 in DNA: TGTGCCAGCAGCTTAAGAGGAATCAATCAGCCCCAGCATTTT. Its translation is CASSLRGINQPQHF. The V and J genes are TRBV7-2 and TRBJ1-5; D not certain. Trimming took off 2 bases at V and 3 bases at J, with 8 bases between the two ends. The CDR3 consists of 14 residues. CDR1 is SGHTA and CDR2 is FQGNSA in the germline V gene.